This TCR beta chain was obtained from a study of sequential checkpoint blockade in melanoma. Treatment in this sample: randomized to nivolumab then ipilimumab (arm A) or the reverse (arm B). Live CD3+CD8+ CD19− CD56− cells were sorted from PBMCs. Produced via immunoSEQ multiplex PCR; TCRdb's table is partial and in-frame only. The sample holds under 25,000 clones, around 75% seen once. Deletions cut 3 bases from V and 0 bases from J, with 2 bases between. The CDR3 spans 12 residues. From germline, CDR1 is SGHNT and CDR2 YYREEE (reference sequence). Sequencing was performed on CD8+ T cells sorted from blood (inferred from file names), taken from a patient given nivolumab and ipilimumab in sequence. The V and J genes are TRBV5-4 and TRBJ2-3, with D hard to call. This TCR derives from a human donor with melanoma. The CDR3, as DNA: TGTGCCAGCAGCTCGAGCACAGATACGCAGTATTTT. The encoded protein is CASSSSTDTQYF.